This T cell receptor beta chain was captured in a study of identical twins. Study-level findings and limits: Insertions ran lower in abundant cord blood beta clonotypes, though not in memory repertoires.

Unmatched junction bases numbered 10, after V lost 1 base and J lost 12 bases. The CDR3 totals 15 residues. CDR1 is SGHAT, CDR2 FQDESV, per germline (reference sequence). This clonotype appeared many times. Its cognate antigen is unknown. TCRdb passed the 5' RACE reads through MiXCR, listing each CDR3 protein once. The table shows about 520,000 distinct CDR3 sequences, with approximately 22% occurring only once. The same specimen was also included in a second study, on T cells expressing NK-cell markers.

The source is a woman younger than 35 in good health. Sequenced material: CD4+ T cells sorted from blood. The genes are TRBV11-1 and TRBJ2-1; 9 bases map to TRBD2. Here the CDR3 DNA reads TGTGCCAGCAGCTTAGTTGCCAGCGGGGGGCCGGGGCAGTTCTTC. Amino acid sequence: CASSLVASGGPGQFF.